These T cell receptor beta chains were read from a single sample in a study of T cell responses to AZD1222 COVID-19 vaccine. The protocol was immunoSEQ multiplex PCR, while the TCRdb copy is restricted to in-frame clones and leaves out a portion. The data show about 220,000 clones, approximately 94% seen once. Sequencing used peripheral blood, obtained on day 0 of MenACWY control vaccination. Receptors were obtained from an adult in good health. Each CDR3 is given with its conserved first and last residue. The D gene is left open where the match is weak.

CDR3aa: CATSDLRGTEAFF; d_gene: NA; v_gene: TRBV24-1; j_gene: TRBJ1-1
CDR3aa: CASSLGNAGEAFF; d_gene: NA; v_gene: TRBV7-9; j_gene: TRBJ1-1
CDR3aa: CASSYGGGVNTEAFF; d_gene: NA; v_gene: TRBV6-6; j_gene: TRBJ1-1
CDR3aa: CASSESLDRQDHSNQPQHF; d_gene: TRBD1; v_gene: TRBV10-2; j_gene: TRBJ1-5
CDR3aa: CASSQDGGGGTEAFF; d_gene: NA; v_gene: TRBV4-3; j_gene: TRBJ1-1
CDR3aa: CASSSGQNTYGYTF; d_gene: NA; v_gene: TRBV28; j_gene: TRBJ1-2
CDR3aa: CASSFGQGDGYTF; d_gene: TRBD1; v_gene: TRBV5-1; j_gene: TRBJ1-2
CDR3aa: CASSSPGTENIQYF; d_gene: TRBD1; v_gene: TRBV28; j_gene: TRBJ2-4
CDR3aa: CASSEGTVPNYGYTF; d_gene: TRBD1; v_gene: TRBV2; j_gene: TRBJ1-2
CDR3aa: CASSLEGGGNTIYF; d_gene: NA; v_gene: TRBV5-1; j_gene: TRBJ1-3
CDR3aa: CSVEGSGANVLTF; d_gene: NA; v_gene: TRBV29-1; j_gene: TRBJ2-6
CDR3aa: CASSIFGQGASYEQYF; d_gene: TRBD1; v_gene: TRBV19; j_gene: TRBJ2-7